What follows are 24 T cell receptor beta chains derived from one specimen sequenced in a study of T cells in Graves' hyperthyroidism and ophthalmopathy. It was RNA transcripts that yielded the amplified TCR beta CDR3 regions. HTBI primers were used for first-round RT-PCR of the TCR CDR3. TCRdb re-derived calls from the multiplex PCR reads in MiXCR, one entry per CDR3 protein. In the table there are about 290,000 distinct CDR3 sequences, approximately 14% of which are singletons. Source material: blood. These receptors were collected from a middle-aged woman with Graves' hyperthyroidism.

This clonotype has at least ten counts. CDR3 residues: CASSLGPGRESGELFF. DNA for the CDR3: TGTGCCAGCAGCTTAGGACCCGGGCGGGAGTCCGGGGAGCTGTTTTTT. The chain links TRBV7-2 to TRBJ2-2; TRBD2 matches 7 bases. From germline, CDR1 is SGHTA and CDR2 FQGNSA. V trimming: 1 base; J trimming: 6 bases; junction bases outside the gene matches: 8. The CDR3 runs to 16 residues.

This clonotype showed up just a few times. V and J are TRBV9 and TRBJ2-3; no firm D call. The germline V gene encodes CDR1 SGDLS and CDR2 YYNGEE. V dropped 3 bases and J dropped 0 bases, with 8 bases sitting between them. The CDR3 spans 14 residues. CDR3 in DNA: TGTGCCAGCAGCGCGTCGACAAGCACAGATACGCAGTATTTT. Residues: CASSASTSTDTQYF.

Points on this clonotype: A much bigger clone sits one base away, suggesting this may be a read error. The rearrangement joins TRBV20-1 to TRBJ1-1; a weak D match, TRBD1 (6 bases). This CDR3 comprises 15 residues. Germline values: CDR1 DFQATT, CDR2 SNEGSKA (reference sequence). V gave up 1 base and J gave up 1 base, with 13 bases separating them. The CDR3 loop is CSARGRTVGNTEAFF. The CDR3 DNA reads TGCAGTGCTAGAGGTAGGACAGTAGGGAACACTGAAGCTTTCTTT.

This clonotype has a count of ten or more. It may be a read error: a sequence one base away is much more abundant. This chain links TRBV7-3 with TRBJ1-1; perhaps TRBD1 as D (5 bases). Trimming removed 2 bases at V and 1 base at J, with 8 bases between. The CDR3 runs to 14 residues. The germline CDR1 and CDR2 sequences are SGHTA and FQGTGA. The DNA for the CDR3 is TGTGCCAGCAGCTTATTGGGGGGGAACACTGAAGCTTTCTTT. Its translation: CASSLLGGNTEAFF. The variable domain in full, completed from reference TRBV7-3 and TRBJ1-1, reads GAGVSQTPSNKVTEKGKYVELRCDPISGHTALYWYRQSLGQGPEFLIYFQGTGAADDSGLPNDRFFAVRPEGSVSTLKIQRTERGDSAVYLCASSLLGGNTEAFFGQGTRLTVV.

This chain connects TRBV6-4 to TRBJ2-1, with D uncertain. CDR1 is MRHNA, CDR2 SNTAGT, per germline. Deletions cut 2 bases from V and 8 bases from J, with 13 bases between. This CDR3 has 14 amino acids. The CDR3 reads CASSDGSEGDEQFF. CDR3 sequence (DNA): TGTGCCAGCAGTGACGGTAGTGAAGGAGATGAGCAGTTCTTC.

The table lists this clonotype with many counts. The chain links TRBV29-1 to TRBJ2-1, with 10 bases lining up with TRBD2. Germline values: CDR1 SQVTM, CDR2 ANQGSEA. The J segment lost 4 bases and the V segment lost 5 bases, leaving 8 bases of the junction unmatched. The CDR3 contains 15 residues. The chain's CDR3 is CSVPTSSGGYNEQFF. The CDR3 nucleotides are TGCAGCGTTCCAACCTCTAGCGGGGGTTACAATGAGCAGTTCTTC.

This clonotype has a single count. This sequence joins TRBV14 and TRBJ1-3; a weak D match, TRBD1 (5 bases). In germline, CDR1 is SGHDN, CDR2 FVKESK. This CDR3 is 17 amino acids long. Trimming took off 1 base at V and 3 bases at J, with 16 bases between the two ends. In DNA, the CDR3 is TGTGCCAGCAGCCAAGCCGGAGGAGGGGACGGTGGAAACACCATATATTTT. Translating gives CASSQAGGGDGGNTIYF.

To note about this clonotype: Possible read error: a much larger clone is one base away. The CDR3 sequence: CASRGGTSGFNEQFF. The CDR3 nucleotides read TGTGCCAGCCGCGGCGGGACTAGCGGATTCAATGAGCAGTTCTTC. This sequence joins TRBV9 and TRBJ2-1, with 11 bases fitting TRBD2. The CDR3 has 15 amino acids. Germline CDR1 reads SGDLS; CDR2 reads YYNGEE. Trimming at V came to 7 bases and at J to 6 bases, leaving 9 bases not matched to a gene.

The gene calls are TRBV28 and TRBJ2-4; TRBD1 is a possible D gene (6 bases). The CDR3 totals 14 residues. Trimming took off 6 bases at V and 0 bases at J, with 9 bases between the two ends. Germline assignment: CDR1 MDHEN and CDR2 SYDVKM. The CDR3 sequence: CASRGALAKNIQYF. As DNA, the CDR3 is TGTGCCAGCAGGGGGGCCTTAGCCAAAAACATTCAGTACTTC.

This clonotype appeared many times. The V call is TRBV29-1, the J call TRBJ2-1; 7 bases are a match to TRBD2. The ends lost 1 base at V and 5 bases at J; junction bases unmatched: 8. This CDR3 spans 15 amino acids. The germline CDR1 and CDR2 sequences are SQVTM and ANQGSEA. The CDR3 sequence is CSVEVVGLADNEQFF. DNA for the CDR3: TGCAGCGTTGAAGTTGTAGGGCTAGCGGACAATGAGCAGTTCTTC.

This clonotype was seen many times. The CDR3 sequence: CASSPTPTRSTDTQYF. CDR3 nucleotide sequence: TGCGCCAGCAGCCCCACGCCTACAAGAAGCACAGATACGCAGTATTTT. The J gene is TRBJ2-3, the V gene TRBV5-1; no definite D call. Trimming took off 4 bases at V and 0 bases at J, with 15 bases between the two ends. This CDR3 has 16 residues. Germline assignment: CDR1 SGHRS and CDR2 YFSETQ.

In nucleotides, the CDR3 is TGCAGTGCTAGAGGACTAGCGGGAGGAACTAACCCCTCCTACGAGCAGTACTTC. As protein: CSARGLAGGTNPSYEQYF. V usage is TRBV20-1 and J usage is TRBJ2-7; 13 bases match TRBD2. The CDR3 totals 18 residues. V lost 1 base to trimming and J lost 0 bases; unmatched junction nucleotides: 9. CDR1 and CDR2 from the germline V gene are DFQATT and SNEGSKA (reference sequence).

There are a few counts of this clonotype. The chain joins TRBV2 to TRBJ2-1, with 10 bases lining up with TRBD2. Trimming removed 8 bases from V and 5 bases from J; junction bases left unmatched: 12. This CDR3 is 16 amino acids long. Germline V gene sequence: CDR1 SNHLY, CDR2 FYNNEI. CDR3 sequence reads: CASSSPSGSRNNEQFF. In DNA, the CDR3 is TGTGCCAGCTCGTCCCCTAGCGGGAGTCGAAACAATGAGCAGTTCTTC.

The sample holds many counts of this clonotype. V is TRBV29-1 and J is TRBJ2-2; D may correspond to TRBD1 or TRBD2 (6 bases each). Trimming shortened V by 7 bases and J by 6 bases, and 12 bases separated the two germline ends. This CDR3 region has 12 residues. Looked up from germline, CDR1 is SQVTM and CDR2 is ANQGSEA. CDR3 in amino acids: CSARGPAGELFF. The CDR3 nucleotides read TGCAGCGCCCGGGGGCCCGCCGGGGAGCTGTTTTTT.

This clonotype has at least ten counts. The chain recombines TRBV27 with TRBJ2-3, with D possibly TRBD2 on 6 matching bases. Looked up from germline, CDR1 is MNHEY and CDR2 is SMNVEV (reference sequence). CDR3 length: 15 amino acids. V was cut by 3 bases and J by 4 bases, with 14 bases left in between. This CDR3 reads CASSFRGRNSDTQYF. The CDR3 DNA follows: TGTGCCAGCAGTTTTCGGGGGAGGAATTCAGATACGCAGTATTTT.

This clonotype was observed a few times. The chain joins TRBV18 to TRBJ2-1; possibly TRBD1 for D (5 bases). V lost 5 bases to trimming and J lost 4 bases, with 12 bases between them. This CDR3 has 14 residues. Germline V gene sequence: CDR1 KGHSH, CDR2 LQKENI. CDR3 in amino acids: CASSTTDSYNEQFF. The CDR3 coding sequence is TGTGCCAGCTCAACGACAGATTCGTACAATGAGCAGTTCTTC.

This rearrangement joins TRBV18 to TRBJ2-1; either TRBD1 or TRBD2 may fit D (6 bases each). The CDR3 totals 16 residues. V lost 0 bases to trimming and J lost 2 bases, with 11 bases between them. The V gene's germline CDR1 is KGHSH and CDR2 LQKENI. The CDR3 DNA reads as TGTGCCAGCTCACCACCGACGGGGGCGGCCTACAATGAGCAGTTCTTC. Its protein is CASSPPTGAAYNEQFF.

This sequence joins TRBV6-5 and TRBJ2-1; 8 bases are a match to TRBD2. The germline V gene encodes CDR1 MNHEY and CDR2 SVGAGI. Germline trimming cut 2 bases from V and 8 bases from J; bases unmatched to any gene: 11. CDR3 length equals 16 residues. CDR3 sequence: CASSYMTSAPPDEQFF. The CDR3 DNA reads TGTGCCAGCAGTTACATGACTAGCGCTCCCCCCGATGAGCAGTTCTTC.

This clonotype was picked up many times. CDR3 nucleotide sequence: TGTGCCAGCAGCCAAGCGGGAGGCGGTGAGACCCAGTACTTC. The encoded protein is CASSQAGGGETQYF. J is TRBJ2-5 and V is TRBV3-1; 7 bases line up with TRBD2. The germline CDR1 and CDR2 sequences are LGHDT and YNNKEL (reference sequence). The CDR3 length is 14 residues. V trimming: 1 base; J trimming: 5 bases; junction bases outside the gene matches: 4.

This clonotype was counted ten times or more. The CDR3 DNA sequence: TGCAGTGCCCAGTCGGGAAGGGTTTCCCCTGAAGCTTTCTTT. This gives the protein CSAQSGRVSPEAFF. This sequence joins TRBV20-1 and TRBJ1-1; D not resolved. The CDR3 spans 14 residues. Germline loops: CDR1 DFQATT, CDR2 SNEGSKA (reference sequence). Trimming removed 6 bases from V and 6 bases from J, with 20 bases in between.

This clonotype was observed at least ten times. The rearrangement links TRBV6-1 to TRBJ2-7; D remains ambiguous. Germline V gives CDR1 MNHNS, CDR2 SASEGT. The CDR3 has 13 residues. With 6 bases removed from V and 1 base from J, the gap between germline ends came to 10 bases. CDR3 amino acids: CASRESASYEQYF. DNA of the CDR3: TGTGCCAGCAGGGAGTCCGCTTCCTACGAGCAGTACTTC.

The chain combines TRBV6-1 with TRBJ1-6; D perhaps matches TRBD1 (5 bases). Trimming shortened V by 4 bases and J by 7 bases, and 17 bases separated the two germline ends. The CDR3 spans 16 residues. The germline gives CDR1 MNHNS, CDR2 SASEGT. CDR3 coding DNA: TGTGCCAGCAGTGTATACCCGGGACGGGCAAATTCACCCCTCCACTTT. It yields the protein CASSVYPGRANSPLHF.

In its sample, this clonotype was seen many times. This chain links TRBV28 with TRBJ2-1; D is unresolved. The CDR3 is made up of 19 amino acids. Germline V gene data show CDR1 as MDHEN and CDR2 as SYDVKM. V gave up 7 bases and J gave up 0 bases, with 25 bases separating them. CDR3 in amino acids: CASNPEDGVPHSSYNEQFF. CDR3 DNA sequence: TGTGCCAGCAACCCTGAGGATGGGGTTCCGCACAGCTCCTACAATGAGCAGTTCTTC.

The rearrangement joins TRBV28 to TRBJ2-7, with 8 bases that match TRBD2. Losses at the gene ends were 10 bases for V and 4 bases for J; bases not matched to a gene: 9. Germline V gene sequence: CDR1 MDHEN, CDR2 SYDVKM. This CDR3 region has 13 residues. CDR3 DNA sequence: TGTGCCACCTCGAGCGGGAGTAGATACGAGCAGTACTTC. Translation gives CATSSGSRYEQYF.